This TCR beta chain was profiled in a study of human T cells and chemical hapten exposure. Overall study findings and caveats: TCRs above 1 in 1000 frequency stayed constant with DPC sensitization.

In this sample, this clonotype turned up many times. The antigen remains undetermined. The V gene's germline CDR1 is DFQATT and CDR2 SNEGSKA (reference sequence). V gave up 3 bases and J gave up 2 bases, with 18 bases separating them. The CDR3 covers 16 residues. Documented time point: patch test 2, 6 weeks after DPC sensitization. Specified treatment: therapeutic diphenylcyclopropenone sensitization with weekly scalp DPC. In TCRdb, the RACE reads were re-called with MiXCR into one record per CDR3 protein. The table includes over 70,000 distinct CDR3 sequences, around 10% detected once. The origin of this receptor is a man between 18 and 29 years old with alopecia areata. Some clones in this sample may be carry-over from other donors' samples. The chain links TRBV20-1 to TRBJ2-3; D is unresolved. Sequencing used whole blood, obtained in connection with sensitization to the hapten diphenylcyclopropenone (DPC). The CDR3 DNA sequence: TGCAGTGCTAGGACTCCAGAAAATGAATACACAGATACGCAGTATTTT. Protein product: CSARTPENEYTDTQYF.